This section outlines one T cell receptor (beta chain) sequence together with its context. The CDR3 consists of 16 residues. The germline V gene has CDR1 SGHRS and CDR2 YFSETQ. The J segment lost 5 bases and the V segment lost 4 bases, leaving 13 bases of the junction unmatched. The record originates from a study of T cells in Graves' hyperthyroidism and ophthalmopathy. Lactation, pregnancy, other autoimmune disease or uncontrolled infection excluded patients. Diagnosing involved the use of clinical symptoms, serum thyroxine and TRAb, thyroid ultrasound and orbital computed tomography. Using RNA transcripts as the source, TCR beta CDR3 regions were amplified. RT-PCR in the first round (using the HTBI primer set) targeted the TCR CDR3. TCRdb re-called the multiplex PCR reads with MiXCR, one entry per CDR3 protein. This sample has 500,000 to 600,000 distinct CDR3 sequences; around 42% occur once, and the top ten carry approximately 7.5%.

The sample consisted of peripheral blood or thyroid tissue (not recorded which). The rearrangement uses TRBV5-1 and TRBJ2-5; 8 nucleotides agree with TRBD1. This receptor was identified in a woman in her late teens or twenties with Graves' hyperthyroidism. CDR3 amino acids: CASSPNPAGGRETQYF. CDR3 DNA: TGCGCCAGCAGCCCCAACCCGGCAGGGGGCAGGGAGACCCAGTACTTC.